Listed here is a single T cell receptor (beta chain). This clone has more than one count but fewer than ten. The antigen it recognizes is unknown. No much larger clonotype is one base removed from it; base qualities were not supplied. This specimen comes from a study of technical replicates of blood from a few donors (dated by TCRdb to about 2017). For CDR1 and CDR2, the germline V gene (reference sequence) lists MNHNY and SVGAGI. V loses 6 bases of germline sequence and J loses 4 bases, and the interval between the two ends is 7 bases. The cysteine opens and the phenylalanine closes a CDR3 of 12 amino acids. The read is trimmed to its CDR3 DNA, 36 bases read in frame from base 1. Libraries were built with the immunoSEQ multiplex PCR assay. Entries here come from immuneACCESS through TCRdb and include only in-frame sequences with V and J called. Some clones fail to appear in such tables; in the studies checked, an unresolved V gene covers under half of the shortfall, and the cause of the remainder is unknown. This sample holds just over 60,000 clones; around 87% were observed only once. Around 5.3% of the sample rests with the top ten.

The sequenced sample was PBMCs. The chain is made from TRBV6-6 and TRBJ1-3, with the identity of the D gene unclear. This clonotype was obtained from a human donor in good health. Some clones in this sample may be carry-over from other donors' samples. For the CDR3, the sequence is CASSREGNTIYF. The nucleotides are TGTGCCAGCAGCCGGGAAGGAAACACCATATATTTT.